This T cell receptor (beta chain) appears in the sequencing data of a study of cytomegalovirus exposure and HLA in healthy donors. A multiplex PCR was run with 60 Vbeta primers and 13 Jbeta primers. This table comes from immunoSEQ multiplex PCR, and its TCRdb copy is limited to in-frame clones, with some not included. The sample records under 90,000 clones, around three quarters being singletons. Specimen: PBMCs. This receptor was obtained from a middle-aged man in good health and CMV-seronegative.

CDR3 in DNA: TGTGCCAGTAGTGGGGGGGCAACTAATGAAAAACTGTTTTTT. It translates to CASSGGATNEKLFF. The rearrangement joins TRBV19 to TRBJ1-4; D might be TRBD1 (5 bases). The germline V gene encodes CDR1 LNHDA and CDR2 SQIVND (reference sequence). This CDR3 region has 14 residues. Trimming pared 5 bases from V and 0 bases from J, leaving 7 bases between.